This T cell receptor beta chain appears in the sequencing data of a study of blood T cell repertoires in COVID-19. The CDR3 consists of 15 residues. The germline V gene has CDR1 SGHRS and CDR2 YFSETQ. With 7 bases removed from V and 0 bases from J, the gap between germline ends came to 16 bases. This table comes from immunoSEQ multiplex PCR, and its TCRdb copy is limited to in-frame clones, with some not included. The sample lists 150,000 to 200,000 clones; approximately 89% were seen once. The receptor was isolated from a man aged 35 to 55 with active or convalescent COVID-19. The V call is TRBV5-1, the J call TRBJ1-1; perhaps TRBD1 as D (6 bases). Source material: peripheral blood. CDR3 sequence (DNA): TGCGCCAGCTCTCAGACAGGTCCTATGAACACTGAAGCTTTCTTT. Its protein is CASSQTGPMNTEAFF. The complete variable domain, with remaining parts taken from reference TRBV5-1 and TRBJ1-1, reads KAGVTQTPRYLIKTRGQQVTLSCSPISGHRSVSWYQQTPGQGLQFLFEYFSETQRNKGNFPGRFSGRQFSNSRSEMNVSTLELGDSALYLCASSQTGPMNTEAFFGQGTRLTVV.